Following are 21 T cell receptor beta chains from one sample sequenced in a study of T cell clones after liver transplantation. Generated by immunoSEQ multiplex PCR, the TCRdb table keeps only in-frame clones and is missing some. The data show some 60,000 clones, with 70% seen just once and over 2.5% held by the top ten. Sequencing was performed on CD4+ T cells from blood, taken at the approximately 16-month timepoint. The receptor set was obtained from a human patient who received a liver transplant. Some T cells may be graft donor cells.

In its sample, this clone was seen once. The chain carries TRBV28 and TRBJ2-7; tentatively, D is TRBD1 or TRBD2 (5 bases each). Germline V gene lookup returns CDR1 MDHEN and CDR2 SYDVKM. The V end lost 7 bases, the J end lost 1 base, and 17 bases lay between the germline ends. The CDR3 covers 15 residues. The CDR3 reads CASTGGDRASYEQYF. The CDR3 DNA sequence: TGTGCCAGCACTGGGGGAGACAGAGCGTCCTACGAGCAGTACTTC.

This clone appeared many times. V and J are TRBV6-1 and TRBJ2-3; 7 bases line up with TRBD2. Germline V gives CDR1 MNHNS, CDR2 SASEGT. CDR3 length equals 13 residues. After removal of 11 bases from V and 2 bases from J, the junction contained 7 bases not matched to a gene. The CDR3 loop is CASGSGDTDTQYF. The CDR3 DNA reads as TGTGCCTCGGGCAGCGGGGACACAGATACGCAGTATTTT.

This chain connects TRBV19 to TRBJ2-2, with 10 bases that match TRBD1. This CDR3 has 18 residues. V lost 4 bases, J lost 5 bases, and 13 bases stayed unmatched. Germline V gives CDR1 LNHDA, CDR2 SQIVND (reference sequence). In DNA, the CDR3 is TGTGCCAGTAGTAGAACACCCCGGGACAGGGGTCGGACCGGGGAGCTGTTTTTT. This gives the protein CASSRTPRDRGRTGELFF.

The chain couples TRBV7-2 to TRBJ2-1, with D possibly TRBD2 on 6 matching bases. This CDR3 spans 16 amino acids. Trimming stripped 6 bases from V and 0 bases from J, with 15 bases between. In germline, CDR1 is SGHTA, CDR2 FQGNSA. CDR3 sequence (DNA): TGTGCCAGCAGTAGAACCGGGGGAAGCTCCTACAATGAGCAGTTCTTC. Residues: CASSRTGGSSYNEQFF.

The chain has TRBV7-2 and TRBJ1-2; TRBD1 matches 9 bases. The CDR3 totals 14 residues. Germline V gives CDR1 SGHTA, CDR2 FQGNSA. After removal of 0 bases from V and 5 bases from J, the junction contained 1 base not matched to a gene. CDR3 loop: CASSLATGGYGYTF. CDR3 sequence (DNA): TGTGCCAGCAGCTTAGCGACAGGGGGTTATGGCTACACCTTC.

This rearrangement joins TRBV7-2 to TRBJ2-5, with 7 bases fitting TRBD2. The junction had 6 bases not matched to a gene; V was cut back by 7 bases and J by 1 base. This CDR3 is built from 14 residues. CDR1 is SGHTA and CDR2 is FQGNSA in the germline V gene. CDR3 coding DNA: TGTGCCAGCACCCCGCGGGGGAGCCAAGAGACCCAGTACTTC. It is translated as CASTPRGSQETQYF.

The V gene is TRBV5-1, the J gene TRBJ2-7; weak D call: TRBD2 (6 bases). Trimming shortened V by 4 bases and J by 0 bases, and 14 bases separated the two germline ends. Per the germline V gene, CDR1 is SGHRS and CDR2 is YFSETQ. The CDR3 runs 15 residues. The CDR3 DNA sequence: TGCGCCAGCAGCCAATCGGGGGTAAGCTCCTACGAGCAGTACTTC. This translates into CASSQSGVSSYEQYF. Variable domain in full (rest from reference TRBV5-1 and TRBJ2-7): KAGVTQTPRYLIKTRGQQVTLSCSPISGHRSVSWYQQTPGQGLQFLFEYFSETQRNKGNFPGRFSGRQFSNSRSEMNVSTLELGDSALYLCASSQSGVSSYEQYFGPGTRLTVT.

This clone has just a few counts. The J gene is TRBJ2-1, the V gene TRBV7-9, with a possible D match to TRBD2 (5 bases). Trimming shortened V by 1 base and J by 3 bases, and 16 bases separated the two germline ends. Germline CDR1 is SEHNR and CDR2 is FQNEAQ (reference sequence). This CDR3 contains 17 residues. DNA of the CDR3: TGTGCCAGCAGCTTAGGAACTAGTAAATCAAACTACAATGAGCAGTTCTTC. Translating it yields CASSLGTSKSNYNEQFF.

This clone was detected a few times. J is TRBJ1-2 and V is TRBV27; 7 positions match TRBD1. Looked up from germline, CDR1 is MNHEY and CDR2 is SMNVEV (reference sequence). V gave up 1 base and J gave up 4 bases; unmatched junction bases: 6. This CDR3 has 15 amino acids. The CDR3 spells CASSLLPDRAYGYTF. The CDR3 DNA is TGTGCCAGCAGTTTATTACCAGACAGGGCCTATGGCTACACCTTC.

The chain joins TRBV6-1 to TRBJ2-2; D unclear. The ends were cut back, 3 bases at V and 5 bases at J, with 10 bases in the middle. The CDR3 runs 14 residues. Looked up from germline, CDR1 is MNHNS and CDR2 is SASEGT. In nucleotides, the CDR3 is TGTGCCAGCAGTGAGGTAACCGTAACCGGGGAGCTGTTTTTT. As protein: CASSEVTVTGELFF.

The chain links TRBV25-1 to TRBJ2-2; possible D gene TRBD2, 6 bases. The CDR3 is 15 residues long. The ends were cut back, 8 bases at V and 0 bases at J, with 13 bases in the middle. CDR1 MGHDK and CDR2 SYGVNS come from the germline V gene. DNA of the CDR3: TGTGCCAGCGGACCGGGACTCCCGAACACCGGGGAGCTGTTTTTT. It yields the protein CASGPGLPNTGELFF.

This chain uses TRBV5-1 with TRBJ2-1; either TRBD1 or TRBD2 may supply D (5 bases each). V was cut by 0 bases and J by 2 bases, with 9 bases left in between. CDR3 length equals 15 residues. The germline V gene has CDR1 SGHRS and CDR2 YFSETQ. The CDR3, as DNA: TGCGCCAGCAGCTTGGCTGGGGGAACCTACAATGAGCAGTTCTTC. This gives the protein CASSLAGGTYNEQFF.

The chain is built from TRBV28 and TRBJ2-4, with D perhaps matching TRBD2 (7 bases). The CDR3 consists of 12 residues. Trimming shortened V by 5 bases and J by 7 bases, and 9 bases separated the two germline ends. CDR1 and CDR2 from the germline V gene are MDHEN and SYDVKM. The CDR3, as DNA: TGTGCCAGCAGTGGGGGGGGCAACATTCAGTACTTC. Translated: CASSGGGNIQYF.

This clone was seen many times. V is TRBV4-3 and J is TRBJ2-2, with a tentative D call TRBD2 (6 bases). Looked up from germline, CDR1 is LGHNA and CDR2 is YSLEER. The germline V and J ends were trimmed by 0 bases and 1 base, with 9 bases remaining between them. The CDR3 is made up of 16 amino acids. CDR3 amino acids: CASSQDAGMNTGELFF. The CDR3 DNA is TGCGCCAGCAGCCAAGACGCGGGGATGAACACCGGGGAGCTGTTTTTT.

This rearrangement joins TRBV19 to TRBJ2-2; 7 bases line up with TRBD2. Germline values: CDR1 LNHDA, CDR2 SQIVND (reference sequence). The CDR3 is 15 amino acids. V dropped 7 bases and J dropped 5; count of bases not matched to a gene: 10. CDR3 sequence: CASTRSGISTGELFF. The DNA for the CDR3 is TGTGCCAGTACAAGGAGCGGGATATCAACCGGGGAGCTGTTTTTT.

This clone was observed once. The chain couples TRBV14 to TRBJ1-2; D not certain. Looked up from germline, CDR1 is SGHDN and CDR2 is FVKESK. This CDR3 is 12 amino acids long. The V and J ends lost 1 base and 8 bases respectively, with 8 bases between them. The CDR3 DNA reads as TGTGCCAGCAGCCAAGCCACCGTAGGCTACACCTTC. Protein product: CASSQATVGYTF.

V and J are TRBV18 and TRBJ2-7; tentatively, D is TRBD1 or TRBD2 (5 bases each). The germline V gene encodes CDR1 KGHSH and CDR2 LQKENI. CDR3 length: 16 amino acids. V lost 5 bases to trimming and J lost 4 bases, with 21 bases between them. CDR3 residues: CASSKGDGAPGYEQYV. The CDR3 region has the DNA TGTGCCAGCTCAAAAGGGGACGGAGCCCCCGGTTACGAGCAGTACGTC.

The chain carries TRBV4-3 and TRBJ1-1; no clear D gene. V was trimmed by 1 base and J by 1 base, leaving 1 base between them. The CDR3 is made up of 12 amino acids. Per germline, CDR1 LGHNA and CDR2 YSLEER. DNA of the CDR3: TGCGCCAGCAGCCAAGGGAACACTGAAGCTTTCTTT. Its protein is CASSQGNTEAFF.

This clone came up many times. CDR3 region: CASREGTGNTIYF. The DNA of the CDR3 is TGTGCCAGCAGGGAGGGGACTGGAAACACCATATATTTT. J is TRBJ1-3 and V is TRBV2; perhaps TRBD1 as D (5 bases). V shed 6 bases and J shed 2 bases, with 8 bases lying between them. The germline V gene encodes CDR1 SNHLY and CDR2 FYNNEI. The CDR3 runs 13 residues.

In its sample, this clone was seen once. The CDR3 loop reads CASTPTPTGGYNYGYTF. In DNA form, the CDR3 reads TGTGCCAGTACCCCAACCCCGACAGGGGGATACAACTATGGCTACACCTTC. The chain couples TRBV19 to TRBJ1-2; the match to TRBD1 covers 9 bases. The germline V gene encodes CDR1 LNHDA and CDR2 SQIVND (reference sequence). V trimming: 7 bases; J trimming: 2 bases; junction bases outside the gene matches: 14. The CDR3 loop spans 17 amino acids. Using reference TRBV19 and TRBJ1-2 for the parts outside the CDR3, the full variable domain is DGGITQSPKYLFRKEGQNVTLSCEQNLNHDAMYWYRQDPGQGLRLIYYSQIVNDFQKGDIAEGYSVSREKKESFPLTVTSAQKNPTAFYLCASTPTPTGGYNYGYTFGSGTRLTVV.

This sequence joins TRBV9 and TRBJ2-3; a possible D gene is TRBD2 (6 bases). CDR3 length: 13 amino acids. V dropped 0 bases and J dropped 6 bases, with 8 bases sitting between them. Germline V gene lookup returns CDR1 SGDLS and CDR2 YYNGEE. The CDR3 protein is CASSVGRGDTQYF. The CDR3 nucleotides are TGTGCCAGCAGCGTAGGGAGGGGCGATACGCAGTATTTT. The whole variable domain, filled in from reference TRBV9 and TRBJ2-3, reads DSGVTQTPKHLITATGQRVTLRCSPRSGDLSVYWYQQSLDQGLQFLIQYYNGEERAKGNILERFSAQQFPDLHSELNLSSLELGDSALYFCASSVGRGDTQYFGPGTRLTVL.